This TCR beta chain was sequenced in a study of CD8 T cells in ankylosing spondylitis (dated by TCRdb to about 2017). With regard to the full study: To find TCR variants linked to disease, the study profiled T cell receptor beta repertoires in ankylosing spondylitis patients and healthy donors. The full study cohort comprised around 25 ankylosing spondylitis patients and some 100 healthy donors. Peripheral blood was sampled, and synovial fluid was also collected from ankylosing spondylitis patients. Points the paper makes about the study in general: A TCR beta motif made up of 7 to 9 highly homologous amino acid variants appeared to be characteristic of blood from ankylosing spondylitis patients. Significant enrichment of the disease-linked clones was reported in matched synovial fluid samples from ankylosing spondylitis patients. Some of the motif variants had been reported before in the synovial fluid and blood of reactive arthritis patients, a finding that suggests common disease-initiation mechanisms. A CD8+ phenotype was shown by the disease-linked clones, which were found at relatively low frequencies in peripheral blood.

Sequencing relied on an Illumina HiSeq 2500. Quantitative 5'-RACE with molecular barcodes was the method used to prepare the TCR beta libraries. In the authors' own workflow: A new computational method based on a probabilistic model of VDJ rearrangement was used to identify disease-linked TCR variants. Clones were called with MiXCR by TCRdb after fastp trimmed the public reads at Q25, and only in-frame beta chains were retained. Rows are unified per CDR3 protein, each entry keeping the most common DNA and genes. What appears here as the V and J calls and clone size reflects TCRdb's work, not the paper's. The sample table shows 470,000 or so distinct CDR3 sequences, and roughly a quarter are seen once. The ten largest make up about 1% of the sample. The CDR3 goes from the cysteine to the phenylalanine over 12 residues. Only the CDR3 part of the read is kept: 36 bases, read in frame from the first base. Between the V and J ends, shortened by 5 bases and 8 bases respectively, the junction contains 9 bases. The germline V gene (reference sequence) gives CDR1 as MNHEY and CDR2 as SMNVEV.

This clonotype came up a few times. Its recognized antigen is unknown. Base qualities are not recorded, but no much larger clone differs from it by a single base. The rearranged chain carries TRBV27 and TRBJ2-2, with the D gene call left open. Sequencing input: blood, either unsorted or a sorted T cell fraction (not recorded which). This receptor was obtained from a male donor with ankylosing spondylitis. The sequenced DNA is TGTGCCAGCAGTGTCTTCGGGGGGGAGCTGTTTTTT. Its protein product is CASSVFGGELFF.